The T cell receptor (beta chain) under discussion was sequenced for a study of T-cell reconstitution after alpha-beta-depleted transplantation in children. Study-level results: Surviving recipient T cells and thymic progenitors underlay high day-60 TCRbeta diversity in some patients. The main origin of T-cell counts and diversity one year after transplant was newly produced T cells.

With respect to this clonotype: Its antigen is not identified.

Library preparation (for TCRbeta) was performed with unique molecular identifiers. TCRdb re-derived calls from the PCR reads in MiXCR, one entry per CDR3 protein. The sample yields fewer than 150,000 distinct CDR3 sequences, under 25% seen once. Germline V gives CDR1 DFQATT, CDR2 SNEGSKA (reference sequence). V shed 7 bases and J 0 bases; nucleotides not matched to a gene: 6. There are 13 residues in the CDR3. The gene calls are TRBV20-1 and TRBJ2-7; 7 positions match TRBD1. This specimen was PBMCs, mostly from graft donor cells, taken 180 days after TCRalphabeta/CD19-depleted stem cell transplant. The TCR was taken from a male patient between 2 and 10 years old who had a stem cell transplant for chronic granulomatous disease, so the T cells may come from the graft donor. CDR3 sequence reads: CSVGTVSSYEQYF. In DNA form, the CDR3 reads TGCAGTGTTGGGACAGTGAGCTCCTACGAGCAGTACTTC.